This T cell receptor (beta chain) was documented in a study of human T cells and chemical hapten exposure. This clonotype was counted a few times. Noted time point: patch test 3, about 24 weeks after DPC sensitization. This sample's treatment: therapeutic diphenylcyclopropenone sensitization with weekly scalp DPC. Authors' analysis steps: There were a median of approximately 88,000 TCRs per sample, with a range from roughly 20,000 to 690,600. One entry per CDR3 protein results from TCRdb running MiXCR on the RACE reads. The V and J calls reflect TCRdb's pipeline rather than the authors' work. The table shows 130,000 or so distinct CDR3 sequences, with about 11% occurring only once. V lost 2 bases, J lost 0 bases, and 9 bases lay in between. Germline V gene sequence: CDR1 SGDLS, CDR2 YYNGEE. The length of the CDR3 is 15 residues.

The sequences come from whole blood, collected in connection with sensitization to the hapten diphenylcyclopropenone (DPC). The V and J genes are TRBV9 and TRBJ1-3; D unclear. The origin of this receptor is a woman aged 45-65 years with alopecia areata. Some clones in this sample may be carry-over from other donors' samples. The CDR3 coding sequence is TGTGCCAGCAGCGTGGACGGCAACTCTGGAAACACCATATATTTT. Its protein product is CASSVDGNSGNTIYF.